Below are 14 T cell receptor beta chains sequenced from a single sample in a study of T cells in Graves' hyperthyroidism and ophthalmopathy. Amplified regions were TCR beta CDR3 sequences from RNA transcripts. RT-PCR in the first round (using the HTBI primer set) targeted the TCR CDR3. In TCRdb, the multiplex PCR reads were re-called with MiXCR into one record per CDR3 protein. The table shows over 350,000 distinct CDR3 sequences, with around 18% occurring only once. Sequenced sample: blood. The receptor set was obtained from a man between 18 and 29 years old with Graves' ophthalmopathy.

The chain has TRBV10-3 and TRBJ2-6; D is uncertain. The CDR3 sequence is 13 residues long. V was trimmed by 8 bases and J by 4 bases, leaving 9 bases between them. Germline V gene data show CDR1 as ENHRY and CDR2 as SYGVKD. The chain's CDR3 is CAIDGSGANVLTF. CDR3 nucleotides: TGTGCCATCGATGGATCCGGGGCCAACGTCCTGACTTTC.

The CDR3 sequence: CASRFGRGTEAFF. In DNA form, the CDR3 reads TGTGCCAGCAGGTTTGGGCGGGGCACTGAAGCTTTCTTT. This chain joins TRBV2 and TRBJ1-1; D is undetermined. V was pared by 6 bases and J by 4 bases, with 12 bases between. Germline V gene lookup returns CDR1 SNHLY and CDR2 FYNNEI. The CDR3 has 13 amino acids. The full variable domain, with the rest looked up from reference TRBV2 and TRBJ1-1, is EPEVTQTPSHQVTQMGQEVILRCVPISNHLYFYWYRQILGQKVEFLVSFYNNEISEKSEIFDDQFSVERPDGSNFTLKIRSTKLEDSAMYFCASRFGRGTEAFFGQGTRLTVV.

The sample holds many counts of this clonotype. V is TRBV5-1 and J is TRBJ1-5; a weak D match, TRBD1 (5 bases). Germline V gene lookup returns CDR1 SGHRS and CDR2 YFSETQ. Between the trimmed V and J ends, which lost 4 bases and 1 base, there was a span of 21 bases. This CDR3 has 18 amino acids. CDR3 coding DNA: TGCGCCAGCAGCCTAGGGGCCAAAGGAAGCGCGAGCAATCAGCCCCAGCATTTT. It yields the protein CASSLGAKGSASNQPQHF.

This clonotype came up many times. V gene TRBV7-9 combines with J gene TRBJ1-2; 9 bases are a match to TRBD1. The V gene end was trimmed by 6 bases and the J gene end by 11 bases; junction bases not matched to a gene: 7. The germline gives CDR1 SEHNR, CDR2 FQNEAQ (reference sequence). The CDR3 covers 12 residues. The CDR3 DNA reads TGTGCCAGCAGGGCCGGGACAGGGCCTTACACCTTC. Its protein product is CASRAGTGPYTF.

The sample holds many counts of this clonotype. The chain combines TRBV3-1 with TRBJ2-5; perhaps TRBD1 as D (6 bases). The CDR3 has 13 amino acids. CDR1 is LGHDT, CDR2 YNNKEL, per germline (reference sequence). Deletions cut 2 bases from V and 3 bases from J, with 7 bases between. The DNA of the CDR3 is TGTGCCAGCAGCCAACGGACAGAAGAGACCCAGTACTTC. Residues: CASSQRTEETQYF.

This sequence joins TRBV6-1 and TRBJ1-5; TRBD1 aligns across 9 bases. Germline V gene sequence: CDR1 MNHNS, CDR2 SASEGT. The CDR3 runs 16 residues. The ends lost 5 bases at V and 1 base at J; junction bases unmatched: 6. The CDR3 bases are TGTGCCAGCAGTCGTATACAGGGGGCGAGCAATCAGCCCCAGCATTTT. Residues: CASSRIQGASNQPQHF.

The table lists this clonotype with many counts. The CDR3 here is CSVEGQSTEAFF. The CDR3 DNA is TGCAGCGTTGAAGGACAGTCTACTGAAGCTTTCTTT. The rearrangement joins TRBV29-1 to TRBJ1-1; D may be TRBD1 (5 bases). CDR3 length: 12 amino acids. Trimming removed 1 base from V and 5 bases from J, with 8 bases in between. Germline V gene data show CDR1 as SQVTM and CDR2 as ANQGSEA.

For this clonotype: An end of the junction differs from the germline gene, which may be a read error. CDR3 nucleotide sequence: TGTGCTAGCAGCCCTAGCGGGGGCCTAGATACGCAGTATTTT. It specifies CASSPSGGLDTQYF. The V and J genes are TRBV7-7 and TRBJ2-3; 10 bases align to TRBD2. Germline V gene sequence: CDR1 SSHAT, CDR2 FNYEAQ (reference sequence). The CDR3 has 14 residues.

The chain combines TRBV28 with TRBJ1-1; the D gene is possibly TRBD1 (5 bases). With 4 bases removed from V and 0 bases from J, the gap between germline ends came to 12 bases. CDR3 size: 15 residues. The germline V gene encodes CDR1 MDHEN and CDR2 SYDVKM. The chain's CDR3 is CASSSFGGVNTEAFF. The CDR3 coding sequence is TGTGCCAGCAGTTCTTTTGGAGGGGTGAACACTGAAGCTTTCTTT.

This clonotype came up many times. The chain uses TRBV6-1 and TRBJ2-2; D may match TRBD1 or TRBD2 (5 bases each). Germline CDR1 reads MNHNS; CDR2 reads SASEGT. The CDR3 covers 17 residues. Trimming removed 3 bases from V and 0 bases from J, with 14 bases in between. DNA of the CDR3: TGTGCCAGCAGTGACAGGGACGGCATACCGAACACCGGGGAGCTGTTTTTT. Encoded protein: CASSDRDGIPNTGELFF.

Only a few counts were recorded for this clonotype. The V gene is TRBV5-1, the J gene TRBJ1-2, with D perhaps TRBD1 (6 bases). The CDR3 runs 15 residues. The V end lost 1 base, the J end lost 7 bases, and 17 bases lay between the germline ends. Germline assignment: CDR1 SGHRS and CDR2 YFSETQ. The DNA for the CDR3 is TGCGCCAGCAGCTTGTGGGGTCCAGGGGATGGTGGCTACACCTTC. Protein: CASSLWGPGDGGYTF. Filled out from reference TRBV5-1 and TRBJ1-2, the complete variable domain reads KAGVTQTPRYLIKTRGQQVTLSCSPISGHRSVSWYQQTPGQGLQFLFEYFSETQRNKGNFPGRFSGRQFSNSRSEMNVSTLELGDSALYLCASSLWGPGDGGYTFGSGTRLTVV.

This clonotype was detected ten times or more. The chain links TRBV11-2 to TRBJ2-1; the D gene is possibly TRBD2 (7 bases). The CDR3 runs to 18 residues. Per the germline V gene, CDR1 is SGHAT and CDR2 is FQNNGV. V was trimmed by 4 bases and J by 5 bases, leaving 24 bases between them. Here the CDR3 reads CASSSRTRGGSPNNEQFF. DNA for the CDR3: TGTGCCAGCAGCTCGAGGACAAGGGGGGGGAGCCCCAACAATGAGCAGTTCTTC.

This clonotype was detected many times. CDR3 coding DNA: TGTGCCAGCACTCAGAGCACCGGGGAGCTGTTTTTT. This translates into CASTQSTGELFF. The V call is TRBV12-3 or TRBV12-4, the J call TRBJ2-2; the D is unclear. This CDR3 comprises 12 residues. Trimming shortened V by 7 bases and J by 4 bases, and 7 bases separated the two germline ends.

The J gene is TRBJ2-1, the V gene TRBV4-1; TRBD1 might be the D (6 bases). Trimming removed 1 base from V and 5 bases from J, with 9 bases in between. The CDR3 extends over 14 amino acids. Germline values: CDR1 MGHRA, CDR2 YSYEKL. The DNA of the CDR3 is TGCGCCAGCAGCCAAGTATACAGGGACAATGAGCAGTTCTTC. Protein: CASSQVYRDNEQFF.